The 32 T cell receptor beta chains below all came from one sample that was sequenced in a study of Graves' ophthalmopathy and Graves' hyperthyroidism. From RNA, the CDR3 regions of TCR beta chains were amplified and sequenced. Amplification began with first-round RT-PCR using HTBI primers, then second-round multiplex PCR was performed. One entry per CDR3 protein, called by TCRdb with MiXCR from the multiplex PCR reads. The sample has about 370,000 distinct CDR3 sequences; roughly 17% are singletons. The sample comprised peripheral blood. These TCRs come from an adult woman with stable Graves' hyperthyroidism.

This clonotype appeared many times. The chain is built from TRBV6-2 or TRBV6-3 and TRBJ2-7, with D possibly being TRBD1 (6 bases). Trimming removed 2 bases at V and 6 bases at J, with 20 bases between. The CDR3 runs 16 residues. Germline values: CDR1 MNHEY, CDR2 SVGEGT. This CDR3 is CASSYPDLQGRREQYF. The CDR3 DNA reads as TGTGCCAGCAGTTACCCCGACCTACAGGGACGGCGCGAGCAGTACTTC.

This clonotype has ten or more counts. CDR3 residues: CARDRAGTEAFF. The CDR3 bases are TGTGCCAGAGACAGGGCCGGCACTGAAGCTTTCTTT. The J gene is TRBJ1-1, the V gene TRBV30; 7 bases match TRBD1. The J segment lost 4 bases and the V segment lost 8 bases, leaving 7 bases of the junction unmatched. The germline CDR1 and CDR2 sequences are GTSNPN and SVGIG (reference sequence). This CDR3 is 12 amino acids long.

This clonotype was counted ten times or more. V usage is TRBV7-8 and J usage is TRBJ2-7; D is ambiguous. Trimming stripped 1 base from V and 3 bases from J, with 10 bases between. The CDR3 contains 14 residues. Germline-derived CDR1 and CDR2 are SGHVS and FQNEAQ. CDR3 residues: CASSLGFGDYEQYF. DNA of the CDR3: TGTGCCAGCAGCTTAGGGTTCGGAGACTACGAGCAGTACTTC.

This clonotype was seen a handful of times. Relative to the germline gene, one junction end is altered; a read error may explain this. The CDR3 sequence is CASSKQDPNQPQQF. CDR3 sequence (DNA): TGTGCCAGCAGTAAGCAGGATCCCAATCAGCCCCAGCAGTTT. The chain employs TRBV6-1 and TRBJ1-5; D is uncertain. The germline CDR1 and CDR2 sequences are MNHNS and SASEGT. The length of the CDR3 is 14 residues.

This chain links TRBV18 with TRBJ2-2; a weak D match, TRBD2 (5 bases). Trimming pared 2 bases from V and 4 bases from J, leaving 14 bases between. Germline V gene lookup returns CDR1 KGHSH and CDR2 LQKENI. This CDR3 region has 16 residues. In DNA, the CDR3 is TGTGCCAGCTCACCATTCCCAGCGGCTGTCACCGGGGAGCTGTTTTTT. Translated, it gives CASSPFPAAVTGELFF.

This clonotype was observed many times. CDR3 bases: TGCAGCGTTGAAGATTTTGGGACTAGCGGGACGATCGAGCAGTACTTC. Translated, it gives CSVEDFGTSGTIEQYF. The genes are TRBV29-1 and TRBJ2-7; 13 positions agree with TRBD2. V lost 0 bases to trimming and J lost 6 bases; unmatched junction nucleotides: 8. Germline assignment: CDR1 SQVTM and CDR2 ANQGSEA. This CDR3 is built from 16 residues.

A few counts support this clonotype. The chain employs TRBV27 and TRBJ2-2; D might be TRBD1 (5 bases). V gave up 3 bases and J gave up 4 bases, with 21 bases separating them. Germline V CDR1 and CDR2: MNHEY, SMNVEV (reference sequence). The length of the CDR3 is 18 residues. This CDR3 is CASSLSPAQGAFTGELFF. In DNA, the CDR3 is TGTGCCAGCAGTTTGAGCCCCGCCCAGGGCGCGTTCACCGGGGAGCTGTTTTTT.

This clonotype came up many times. The chain uses TRBV4-2 and TRBJ2-7, with D tentatively TRBD1 (6 bases). Germline-derived CDR1 and CDR2 are LGHNA and YNFKEQ. The CDR3 is 17 residues long. V lost 3 bases and J lost 4, with 22 bases in between. The CDR3 DNA follows: TGTGCCAGCAGCCAGGGTACAGGGTCCCCATCTACGTACGAGCAGTACTTC. It codes for CASSQGTGSPSTYEQYF.

This clonotype was counted many times. V usage is TRBV30 and J usage is TRBJ1-3; D is uncertain. The CDR3 runs to 13 residues. Germline V gene sequence: CDR1 GTSNPN, CDR2 SVGIG (reference sequence). V was shortened by 2 bases and J by 5 bases, with 10 bases between the two germline ends. CDR3 nucleotide sequence: TGTGCCTGGAGTCGATCCACCCGAAACACCATATATTTT. It is translated as CAWSRSTRNTIYF. Filled out from reference TRBV30 and TRBJ1-3, the complete variable domain reads SQTIHQWPATLVQPVGSPLSLECTVEGTSNPNLYWYRQAAGRGLQLLFYSVGIGQISSEVPQNLSASRPQDRQFILSSKKLLLSDSGFYLCAWSRSTRNTIYFGEGSWLTVV.

In regard to this clonotype: At one end the junction does not follow the germline gene, possibly because of a read error. The chain combines TRBV20-1 with TRBJ2-2, with 11 bases identical to TRBD2. CDR1 and CDR2 (germline): DFQATT, SNEGSKA (reference sequence). CDR3 length: 15 amino acids. The CDR3 DNA is TGCAGTGCTAAACTAGCGGGAGTGCGCGGCGGGGATCTGTTTTTT. It translates to CSAKLAGVRGGDLFF.

In its sample, this clonotype was seen many times. The chain couples TRBV5-1 to TRBJ2-7, with a possible D match to TRBD1 (6 bases). Trimming left V 5 bases short and J 2 bases short, with 11 bases between. This CDR3 comprises 13 residues. Per the germline V gene, CDR1 is SGHRS and CDR2 is YFSETQ. For the CDR3, the DNA is TGCGCCAGCAGACAGGGCTTCACCTACGAGCAGTACTTC. Protein: CASRQGFTYEQYF.

This clonotype was observed at least ten times. The V call is TRBV27, the J call TRBJ2-7; no clear D gene. This CDR3 is built from 14 residues. Trimming stripped 6 bases from V and 5 bases from J, with 17 bases between. The germline V gene has CDR1 MNHEY and CDR2 SMNVEV (reference sequence). The DNA for the CDR3 is TGTGCCAGCAGCCCTCGGTACCCAGGCAACGAGCAGTACTTC. Its translation is CASSPRYPGNEQYF.

This clonotype was picked up many times. The chain carries TRBV28 and TRBJ1-1, with D tentatively TRBD1 (5 bases). The V gene's germline CDR1 is MDHEN and CDR2 SYDVKM. The V end was cut by 8 bases, the J end by 2 bases, with 9 bases between. There are 12 residues in the CDR3. CDR3 loop: CASGGVNTEAFF. The CDR3 region has the DNA TGTGCCAGCGGGGGTGTTAACACTGAAGCTTTCTTT.

This clonotype turned up a few times. The CDR3 loop is CASRGVQETQYF. CDR3 nucleotide sequence: TGTGCCAGCAGGGGGGTCCAAGAGACCCAGTACTTC. The chain links TRBV12-3 or TRBV12-4 to TRBJ2-5; D may be TRBD1 or TRBD2 (5 bases each). V lost 6 bases, J lost 1 base, and 6 bases lay in between. The CDR3 consists of 12 residues.

With regard to this clonotype: This may arise from a read error, as a much more abundant clone is one base away. The V gene is TRBV12-5, the J gene TRBJ2-4; the D gene is possibly TRBD2 (6 bases). The CDR3 extends over 17 amino acids. The V gene's germline CDR1 is LGHNT and CDR2 FRNRAP. The CDR3 DNA follows: TGTGCTAGTGATCCACAGGCACTTCTACTAGCCAAAAACATTAAGTACTTC. Translation gives CASDPQALLLAKNIKYF.

This clonotype was seen repeatedly, ten times or more. This chain joins TRBV7-9 and TRBJ2-5; 9 bases agree with TRBD1. This CDR3 comprises 15 residues. With 5 bases clipped from V and 1 base from J, the junction kept 5 bases outside the gene matches. Germline assignment: CDR1 SEHNR and CDR2 FQNEAQ (reference sequence). In DNA form, the CDR3 reads TGTGCCAGCAGCGTAGGGACAGGGTCCCAAGAGACCCAGTACTTC. As protein: CASSVGTGSQETQYF.

Many counts were recorded for this clonotype. This sequence joins TRBV28 and TRBJ2-7; 8 bases match TRBD1. Per germline, CDR1 MDHEN and CDR2 SYDVKM. V lost 5 bases, J lost 3 bases, and 6 bases stayed unmatched. CDR3 size: 14 residues. The CDR3 region has the DNA TGTGCCAGCAGTCTCACAACAGGGGGCTACGAGCAGTACTTC. Encoded protein: CASSLTTGGYEQYF.

There are many counts of this clonotype. This chain joins TRBV7-2 and TRBJ1-5; D may be TRBD1 (5 bases). In germline, CDR1 is SGHTA, CDR2 FQGNSA. V lost 1 base to trimming and J lost 5 bases, with 12 bases between them. The CDR3 contains 15 residues. This CDR3 reads CASSLEGGRDQPQHF. CDR3 coding DNA: TGTGCCAGCAGCTTAGAGGGTGGCAGGGATCAGCCCCAGCATTTT.

J is TRBJ1-2 and V is TRBV27, with D possibly TRBD1 on 5 matching bases. V dropped 2 bases and J dropped 8 bases, with 18 bases sitting between them. This CDR3 region has 15 residues. Germline CDR1 reads MNHEY; CDR2 reads SMNVEV (reference sequence). The CDR3 sequence: CASSLMGQGLEGYTF. The CDR3, as DNA: TGTGCCAGCAGTTTAATGGGTCAGGGTCTAGAGGGCTACACCTTC.

About this clonotype: A much more abundant neighbour one base away suggests this may be a read error. V gene TRBV7-3 combines with J gene TRBJ1-6, with D maybe TRBD1 (5 bases). Germline values: CDR1 SGHTA, CDR2 FQGTGA. V was cut by 1 base and J by 7 bases, with 11 bases left in between. The CDR3 has 15 residues. The CDR3 DNA sequence: TGTGCCAGCAGCTTAAATTCTCGACAGAATTCACCCCTCCACTTT. This codes for CASSLNSRQNSPLHF.

The genes are TRBV5-1 and TRBJ1-1, with 12 bases that match TRBD1. The germline V gene has CDR1 SGHRS and CDR2 YFSETQ. This CDR3 has 16 residues. J was trimmed by 0 bases and V by 6 bases; bases with no gene match: 6. CDR3 in amino acids: CASTFGTGGLNTEAFF. DNA of the CDR3: TGCGCCAGCACCTTCGGGACAGGGGGCTTGAACACTGAAGCTTTCTTT.

In its sample, this clonotype was seen many times. The chain uses TRBV24-1 and TRBJ1-2; D remains unclear. The CDR3 runs 13 residues. Germline CDR1 is KGHDR and CDR2 is SFDVKD. Trimming took 3 bases from V and 7 from J, leaving 11 bases between them. CDR3 in amino acids: CATSDRTAGGYTF. The CDR3 DNA is TGTGCCACCAGTGATCGGACCGCAGGTGGCTACACCTTC.

The chain uses TRBV28 and TRBJ1-1, with D perhaps TRBD1 (5 bases). The CDR3 sequence is 17 residues long. Germline V lookup: CDR1 MDHEN, CDR2 SYDVKM. V dropped 2 bases and J dropped 0 bases, with 16 bases sitting between them. The CDR3 spells CASSLMGTFTLNTEAFF. The CDR3 nucleotides are TGTGCCAGCAGTTTAATGGGGACCTTTACCTTGAACACTGAAGCTTTCTTT.

This clonotype occurred a few times. J is TRBJ2-5 and V is TRBV5-1; a possible D gene is TRBD1 (5 bases). The CDR3 length is 14 residues. CDR1 is SGHRS and CDR2 is YFSETQ in the germline V gene. V shed 1 base and J shed 3 bases, with 10 bases lying between them. CDR3 protein: CASSLTGTKETQYF. In nucleotides, the CDR3 is TGCGCCAGCAGCTTGACAGGCACCAAAGAGACCCAGTACTTC.

This sequence joins TRBV6-1 and TRBJ2-2; unclear D gene. The CDR3 has 11 amino acids. V lost 10 bases to trimming and J lost 0 bases, with 3 bases between them. The germline V gene has CDR1 MNHNS and CDR2 SASEGT. CDR3 nucleotides: TGTGCCACGACGAACACCGGGGAGCTGTTTTTT. Translation gives CATTNTGELFF.

This clonotype was observed a handful of times. A much larger clone differs by one base, so this may be a read error. V and J are TRBV7-2 and TRBJ1-2, with TRBD1 as a possible D gene (5 bases). CDR3 length: 15 amino acids. Per germline, CDR1 SGHTA and CDR2 FQGNSA. CDR3: CASSSQLQGPYGYAF. CDR3 bases: TGTGCCAGCAGCTCTCAATTGCAGGGCCCCTATGGCTACGCCTTC.

This clonotype turned up a few times. The rearrangement uses TRBV5-1 and TRBJ2-7, with 7 bases fitting TRBD1. The germline CDR1 and CDR2 sequences are SGHRS and YFSETQ. V was pared by 4 bases and J by 4 bases, with 14 bases of the junction left unmatched. The CDR3 sequence is 16 residues long. The CDR3 sequence: CASSPGTAPGVYEQYF. In DNA form, the CDR3 reads TGCGCCAGCAGCCCTGGGACAGCCCCCGGGGTATACGAGCAGTACTTC. The whole variable domain, filled in from reference TRBV5-1 and TRBJ2-7, reads KAGVTQTPRYLIKTRGQQVTLSCSPISGHRSVSWYQQTPGQGLQFLFEYFSETQRNKGNFPGRFSGRQFSNSRSEMNVSTLELGDSALYLCASSPGTAPGVYEQYFGPGTRLTVT.

V and J are TRBV3-1 and TRBJ1-3; D call uncertain. V lost 2 bases, J lost 0 bases, and 2 bases lay in between. Germline V gives CDR1 LGHDT, CDR2 YNNKEL (reference sequence). CDR3 size: 13 residues. The CDR3 nucleotides read TGTGCCAGCAGCCAATCCTCTGGAAACACCATATATTTT. Translating it yields CASSQSSGNTIYF.

This chain's CDR3 is CASSPTGTGTGELFF. CDR3 coding DNA: TGTGCCAGCAGCCCTACCGGGACAGGGACCGGGGAGCTGTTTTTT. The chain is built from TRBV11-2 and TRBJ2-2, with 9 bases that match TRBD1. The CDR3 consists of 15 residues. Trimming cost V 5 bases and J 5 bases; bases outside gene matches: 6. Germline CDR1 and CDR2: SGHAT and FQNNGV. The full variable domain, its missing parts supplied by reference TRBV11-2 and TRBJ2-2, is EAGVAQSPRYKIIEKRQSVAFWCNPISGHATLYWYQQILGQGPKLLIQFQNNGVVDDSQLPKDRFSAERLKGVDSTLKIQPAKLEDSAVYLCASSPTGTGTGELFFGEGSRLTVL.

The table lists this clonotype with many counts. The V and J genes are TRBV7-2 and TRBJ1-4; D possibly corresponds to TRBD1 (6 bases). The germline V and J ends were trimmed by 4 bases and 2 bases, with 8 bases remaining between them. The CDR3 has 14 amino acids. CDR1 is SGHTA, CDR2 FQGNSA, per germline. The CDR3 region is CASSSRGTNEKLFF. DNA for the CDR3: TGTGCCAGCAGCTCCAGGGGCACTAATGAAAAACTGTTTTTT.

This clonotype was observed a few times. The rearrangement uses TRBV20-1 and TRBJ1-1, with D perhaps matching TRBD1 (5 bases). Germline V gives CDR1 DFQATT, CDR2 SNEGSKA (reference sequence). CDR3 length: 15 amino acids. The V and J ends lost 2 bases and 0 bases respectively, with 13 bases between them. Here the CDR3 reads CSARLRREVNTEAFF. Written as DNA, the CDR3 is TGCAGTGCTAGACTCCGCAGGGAGGTGAACACTGAAGCTTTCTTT.

Comment on this clonotype: Its ends do not fully match the called genes, so a read error is possible. The chain links TRBV7-8 to TRBJ1-6, with TRBD1 matching 7 bases. Germline values: CDR1 SGHVS, CDR2 FQNEAQ. This CDR3 comprises 16 residues. The chain's CDR3 is CASSCCGTASYSHLHF. In DNA, the CDR3 is TGTGCCAGCAGTTGTTGTGGGACAGCTAGTTATTCACACCTCCACTTT.